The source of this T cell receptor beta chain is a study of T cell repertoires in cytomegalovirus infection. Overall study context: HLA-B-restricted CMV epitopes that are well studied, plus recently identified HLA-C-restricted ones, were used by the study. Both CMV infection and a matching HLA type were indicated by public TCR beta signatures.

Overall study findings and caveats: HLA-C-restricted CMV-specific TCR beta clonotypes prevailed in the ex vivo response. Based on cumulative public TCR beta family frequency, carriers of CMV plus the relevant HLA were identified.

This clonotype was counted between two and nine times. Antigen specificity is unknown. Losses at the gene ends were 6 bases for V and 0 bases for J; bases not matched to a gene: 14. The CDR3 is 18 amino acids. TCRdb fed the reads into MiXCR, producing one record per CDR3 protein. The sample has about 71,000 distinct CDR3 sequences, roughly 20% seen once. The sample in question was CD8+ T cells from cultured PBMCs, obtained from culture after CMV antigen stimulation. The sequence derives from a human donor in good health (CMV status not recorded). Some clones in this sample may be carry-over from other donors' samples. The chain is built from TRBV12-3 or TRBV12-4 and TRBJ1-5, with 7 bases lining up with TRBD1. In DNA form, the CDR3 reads TGTGCCAGCAGGGCGACGGCAGGGGGGCCCTCTAGCAATCAGCCCCAGCATTTT. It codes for CASRATAGGPSSNQPQHF.